This TCR beta chain was captured in a study of T cells in narcolepsy. The method was immunoSEQ multiplex PCR; TCRdb's version includes in-frame clones alone and lacks a portion of them. The sample records about 30,000 clones, around four fifths being singletons. CDR1 is MNHNS, CDR2 SASEGT, per germline. The CDR3 sequence is 14 residues long. Trimming left V 6 bases short and J 2 bases short, with 13 bases between. The sequence was collected from a human donor with narcolepsy. J is TRBJ1-1 and V is TRBV6-1; TRBD1 might be the D (6 bases). Sequenced material: CD45RA- memory CD4+ T cells from PBMCs. CDR3 in amino acids: CASRTVQGNTEAFF. In DNA, the CDR3 is TGTGCCAGCAGGACAGTACAGGGTAACACTGAAGCTTTCTTT.